This T cell receptor (beta chain) was obtained from a study of response to subunit inactivated influenza vaccine. Study-wide findings and caveats: The authors offered the suggestion that each seasonal influenza vaccination recruits few new T cells.

This clonotype was picked up a small number of times. The antigen is not known. TCRdb independently ran MiXCR on the RT-PCR reads; one entry per CDR3 protein. The data hold 530,000 or so distinct CDR3 sequences, with around 11% observed a single time. The CDR3 extends over 19 amino acids. Germline-derived CDR1 and CDR2 are MDHEN and SYDVKM. V shed 4 bases and J 2 bases; nucleotides not matched to a gene: 15. This chain joins TRBV28 and TRBJ2-3; 10 bases are shared with TRBD2. The sample here was PBMCs from blood, taken on the day of vaccination. This TCR came from a man aged 45 to 65 who received an inactivated influenza vaccine. CDR3 DNA: TGTGCCAGCAGTTCGGAGGGACTAGCGTGGCTCCTCCTCACAGATACGCAGTATTTT. The encoded protein is CASSSEGLAWLLLTDTQYF.